A few counts support the clone carrying this TCR beta chain. These data belong to a study of early T cells in non-severe SARS-CoV-2 infection. Study details: Sequencing was performed on bulk RNA from unsorted whole blood, leaving chains unpaired.

The V segment lost 5 bases and the J segment 0 bases; nucleotides outside the gene matches: 5. Germline V lookup: CDR1 SNHLY, CDR2 FYNNEI. The CDR3 consists of 16 residues. Unique molecular identifiers were attached to individual cDNA molecules. TCRdb redid the calling of the 5' RACE reads with MiXCR, one entry per CDR3 protein. Among roughly 58,000 distinct CDR3 sequences listed, approximately 12% were seen once. The sequenced sample consisted of whole blood. This chain uses TRBV2 with TRBJ2-2, with 8 nucleotides matching TRBD1. The clonotype comes from an adult who was a healthcare worker with PCR-confirmed SARS-CoV-2 infection or an uninfected control (not recorded which). The CDR3 protein is CASSFGQGPNTGELFF. The CDR3 DNA follows: TGTGCCAGCAGTTTCGGACAGGGCCCGAACACCGGGGAGCTGTTTTTT.